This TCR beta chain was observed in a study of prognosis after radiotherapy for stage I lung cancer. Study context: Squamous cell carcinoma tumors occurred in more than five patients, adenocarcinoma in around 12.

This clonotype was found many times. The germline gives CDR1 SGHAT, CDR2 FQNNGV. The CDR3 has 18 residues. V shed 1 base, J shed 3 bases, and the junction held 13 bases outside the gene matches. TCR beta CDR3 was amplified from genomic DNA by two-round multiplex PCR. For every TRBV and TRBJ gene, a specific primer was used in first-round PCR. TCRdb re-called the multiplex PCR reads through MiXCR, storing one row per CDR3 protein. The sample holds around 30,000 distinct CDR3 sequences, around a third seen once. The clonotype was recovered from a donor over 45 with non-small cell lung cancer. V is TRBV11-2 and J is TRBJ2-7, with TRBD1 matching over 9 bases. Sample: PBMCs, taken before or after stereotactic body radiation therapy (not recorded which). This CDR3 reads CASSLAAGTGRLGYEQYF. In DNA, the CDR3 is TGTGCCAGCAGCTTAGCGGCCGGGACAGGGAGGCTCGGCTACGAGCAGTACTTC.